This T cell receptor beta chain stems from a study of beta chain features in type 1 diabetes. Whole-study findings and limits: All four CD4+ subsets of Type 1 diabetes patients contained TCRB CDR3s that were moderately but significantly shorter. Insertions were fewer and deletions more numerous at VDJ junctions in type 1 diabetes patients.

This clone was detected many times. Antigen: not known. Germline CDR1 and CDR2: SGHRS and YFSETQ. The CDR3 sequence is 15 residues long. Trimming took 0 bases from V and 7 from J; bases not matched to a gene: 7. Every isolated RNA sample was fully reverse transcribed, so sequencing captured expressed TCRB transcripts. Profiled with immunoSEQ multiplex PCR; TCRdb holds only in-frame clones, not every one. The data show some 220,000 clones, roughly a tenth seen once. The sample taken for sequencing was central memory CD4+ T cells from blood. The gene calls are TRBV5-1 and TRBJ2-1; 7 nucleotides agree with TRBD2. This receptor was obtained from a young man in good health. CDR3 sequence reads: CASSLEASGGNEQFF. In nucleotides, the CDR3 is TGCGCCAGCAGCTTGGAGGCTAGCGGAGGGAATGAGCAGTTCTTC.